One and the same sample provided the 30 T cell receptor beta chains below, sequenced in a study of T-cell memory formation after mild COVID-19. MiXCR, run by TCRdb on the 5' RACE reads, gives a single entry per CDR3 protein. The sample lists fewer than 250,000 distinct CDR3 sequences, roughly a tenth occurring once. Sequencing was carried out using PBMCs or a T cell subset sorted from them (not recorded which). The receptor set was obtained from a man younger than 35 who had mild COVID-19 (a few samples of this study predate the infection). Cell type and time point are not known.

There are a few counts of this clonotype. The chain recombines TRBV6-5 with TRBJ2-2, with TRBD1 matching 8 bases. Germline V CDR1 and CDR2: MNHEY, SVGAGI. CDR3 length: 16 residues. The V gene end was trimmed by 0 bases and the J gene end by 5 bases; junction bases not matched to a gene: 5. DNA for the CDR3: TGTGCCAGCAGTTACTCACCCCAGGGGGCTACCGGGGAGCTGTTTTTT. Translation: CASSYSPQGATGELFF.

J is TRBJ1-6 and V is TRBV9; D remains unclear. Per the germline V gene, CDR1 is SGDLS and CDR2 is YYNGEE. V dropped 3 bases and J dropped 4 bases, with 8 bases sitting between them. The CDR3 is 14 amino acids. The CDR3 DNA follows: TGTGCCAGCAGCGAGCAACCTTATAATTCACCCCTCCACTTT. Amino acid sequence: CASSEQPYNSPLHF.

The CDR3 loop reads CASLDRGRETQYF. The CDR3, as DNA: TGTGCCTCCCTGGACAGGGGGCGAGAGACCCAGTACTTC. The chain joins TRBV19 to TRBJ2-5; TRBD1 matches 11 bases. Germline CDR1 and CDR2: LNHDA and SQIVND (reference sequence). The CDR3 loop spans 13 amino acids. V lost 11 bases, J lost 4 bases, and 6 bases stayed unmatched.

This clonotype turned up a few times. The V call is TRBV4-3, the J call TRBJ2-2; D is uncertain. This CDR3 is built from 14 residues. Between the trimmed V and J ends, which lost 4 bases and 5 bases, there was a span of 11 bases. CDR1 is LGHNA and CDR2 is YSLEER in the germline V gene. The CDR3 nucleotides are TGCGCCAGCAGCCCGACGGTCCTAACCGGGGAGCTGTTTTTT. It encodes CASSPTVLTGELFF.

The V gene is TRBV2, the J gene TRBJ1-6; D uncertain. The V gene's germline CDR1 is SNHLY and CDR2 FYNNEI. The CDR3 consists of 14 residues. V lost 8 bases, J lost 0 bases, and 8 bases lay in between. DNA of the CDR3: TGTGCCAGCGGGCGATACTCCTATAATTCACCCCTCCACTTT. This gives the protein CASGRYSYNSPLHF.

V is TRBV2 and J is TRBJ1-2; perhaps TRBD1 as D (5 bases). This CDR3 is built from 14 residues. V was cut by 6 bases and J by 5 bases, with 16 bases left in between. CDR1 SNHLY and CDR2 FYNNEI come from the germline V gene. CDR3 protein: CASRDTGTSYGYTF. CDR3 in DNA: TGTGCCAGCAGGGACACCGGGACCTCATATGGCTACACCTTC.

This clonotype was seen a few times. The CDR3 DNA is TGCGCCAGCACCCCCGACGCGCTAATAAACATTCAGTACTTC. It translates to CASTPDALINIQYF. The chain uses TRBV5-1 and TRBJ2-4; unclear D gene. This CDR3 is built from 14 residues. From germline, CDR1 is SGHRS and CDR2 YFSETQ. V gave up 6 bases and J gave up 6 bases, with 16 bases separating them.

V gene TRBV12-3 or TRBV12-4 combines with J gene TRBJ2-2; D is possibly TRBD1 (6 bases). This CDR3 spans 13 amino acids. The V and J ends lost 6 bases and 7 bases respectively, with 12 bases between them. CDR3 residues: CASRPQGIGELFF. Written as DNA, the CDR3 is TGTGCCAGCAGACCACAGGGTATCGGGGAGCTGTTTTTT.

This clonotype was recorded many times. This CDR3 is CASRPSEIYEQYV. In DNA form, the CDR3 reads TGTGCCAGCAGGCCGTCAGAAATCTACGAGCAGTACGTC. The rearrangement links TRBV28 to TRBJ2-7; D is unclear. The CDR3 covers 13 residues. The V end was cut by 6 bases, the J end by 3 bases, with 12 bases between. CDR1 and CDR2 from the germline V gene are MDHEN and SYDVKM.

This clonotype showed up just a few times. The CDR3 region is CASSLGRGRAYEQYV. Here the CDR3 DNA reads TGTGCCAGCAGCTTAGGTCGCGGGAGAGCCTACGAGCAGTACGTC. The chain joins TRBV7-9 to TRBJ2-7; 7 positions agree with TRBD2. The V gene end was trimmed by 1 base and the J gene end by 2 bases; junction bases not matched to a gene: 5. Germline V gene sequence: CDR1 SEHNR, CDR2 FQNEAQ (reference sequence). The CDR3 is made up of 15 amino acids.

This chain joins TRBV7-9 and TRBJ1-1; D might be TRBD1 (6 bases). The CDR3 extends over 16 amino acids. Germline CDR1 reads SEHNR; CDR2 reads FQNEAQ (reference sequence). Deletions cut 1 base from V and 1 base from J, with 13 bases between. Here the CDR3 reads CASSLGPGARNTEAFF. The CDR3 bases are TGTGCCAGCAGCTTAGGGCCGGGGGCGCGGAACACTGAAGCTTTCTTT. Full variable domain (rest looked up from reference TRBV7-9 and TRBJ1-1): DTGVSQNPRHKITKRGQNVTFRCDPISEHNRLYWYRQTLGQGPEFLTYFQNEAQLEKSRLLSDRFSAERPKGSFSTLEIQRTEQGDSAMYLCASSLGPGARNTEAFFGQGTRLTVV.

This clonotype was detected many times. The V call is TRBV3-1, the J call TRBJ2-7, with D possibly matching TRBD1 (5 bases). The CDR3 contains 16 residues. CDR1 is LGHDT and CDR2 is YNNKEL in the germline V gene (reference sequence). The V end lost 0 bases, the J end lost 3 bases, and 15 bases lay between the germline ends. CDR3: CASSQDPPDGHYEQYF. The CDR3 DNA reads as TGTGCCAGCAGCCAAGATCCTCCGGACGGACACTACGAGCAGTACTTC.

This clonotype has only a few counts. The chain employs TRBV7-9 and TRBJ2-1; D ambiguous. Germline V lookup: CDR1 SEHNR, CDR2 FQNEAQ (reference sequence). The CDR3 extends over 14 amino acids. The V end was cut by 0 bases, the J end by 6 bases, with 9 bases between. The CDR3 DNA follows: TGTGCCAGCAGCTTAGCTGGAATTTTCAATGAGCAGTTCTTC. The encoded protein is CASSLAGIFNEQFF.

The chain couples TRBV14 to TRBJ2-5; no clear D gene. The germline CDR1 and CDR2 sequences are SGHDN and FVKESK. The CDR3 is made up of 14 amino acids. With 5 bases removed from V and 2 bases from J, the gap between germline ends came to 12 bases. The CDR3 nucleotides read TGTGCCAGCAGCGGAATAAACTCGCAAGAGACCCAGTACTTC. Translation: CASSGINSQETQYF.

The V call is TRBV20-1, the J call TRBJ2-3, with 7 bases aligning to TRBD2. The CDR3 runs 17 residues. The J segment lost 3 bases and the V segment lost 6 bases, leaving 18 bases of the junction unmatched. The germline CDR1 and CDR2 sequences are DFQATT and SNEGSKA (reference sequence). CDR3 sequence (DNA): TGCAGTGCCCTCGATCTTCCGGGGGGAGCTCTGACAGATACGCAGTATTTT. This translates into CSALDLPGGALTDTQYF.

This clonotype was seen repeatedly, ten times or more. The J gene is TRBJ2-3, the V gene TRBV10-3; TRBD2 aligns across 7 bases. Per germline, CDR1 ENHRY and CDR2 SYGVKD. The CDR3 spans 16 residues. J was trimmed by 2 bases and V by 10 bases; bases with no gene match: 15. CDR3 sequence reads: CASTTGDGGITDTQYF. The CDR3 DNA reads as TGTGCCAGCACCACCGGGGACGGGGGGATCACAGATACGCAGTATTTT.

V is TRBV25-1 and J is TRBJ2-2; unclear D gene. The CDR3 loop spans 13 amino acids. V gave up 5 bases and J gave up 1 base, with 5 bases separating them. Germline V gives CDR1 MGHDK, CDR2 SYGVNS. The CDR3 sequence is CASSHKNTGELFF. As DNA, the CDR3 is TGTGCCAGCAGTCACAAGAACACCGGGGAGCTGTTTTTT.

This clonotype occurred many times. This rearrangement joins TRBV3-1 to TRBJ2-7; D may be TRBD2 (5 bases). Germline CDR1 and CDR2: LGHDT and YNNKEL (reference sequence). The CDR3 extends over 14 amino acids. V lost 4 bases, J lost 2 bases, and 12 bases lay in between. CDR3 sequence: CASSLPRETYEQYF. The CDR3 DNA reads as TGTGCCAGCAGCCTACCCCGGGAAACCTACGAGCAGTACTTC.

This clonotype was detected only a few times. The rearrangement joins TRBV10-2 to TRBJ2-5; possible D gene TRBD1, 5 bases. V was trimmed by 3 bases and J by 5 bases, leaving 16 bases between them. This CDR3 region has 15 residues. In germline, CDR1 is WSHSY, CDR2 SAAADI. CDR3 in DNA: TGCGCCAGCAGTGAAGGGGCACTCAAAGGGGAGACCCAGTACTTC. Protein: CASSEGALKGETQYF.

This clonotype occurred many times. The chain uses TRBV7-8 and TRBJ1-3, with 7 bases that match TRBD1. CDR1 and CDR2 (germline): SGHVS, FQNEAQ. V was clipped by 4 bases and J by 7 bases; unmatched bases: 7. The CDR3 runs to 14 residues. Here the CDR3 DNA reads TGTGCCAGCAGCTCGGGACAGAGAGGGAACACCATATATTTT. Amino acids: CASSSGQRGNTIYF.

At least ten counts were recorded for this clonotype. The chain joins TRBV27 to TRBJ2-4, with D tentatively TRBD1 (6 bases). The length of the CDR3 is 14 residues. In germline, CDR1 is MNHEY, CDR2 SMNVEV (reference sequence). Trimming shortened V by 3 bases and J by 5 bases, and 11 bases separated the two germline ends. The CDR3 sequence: CASSFTGTENIQYF. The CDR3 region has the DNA TGTGCCAGCAGTTTTACAGGGACGGAAAACATTCAGTACTTC.

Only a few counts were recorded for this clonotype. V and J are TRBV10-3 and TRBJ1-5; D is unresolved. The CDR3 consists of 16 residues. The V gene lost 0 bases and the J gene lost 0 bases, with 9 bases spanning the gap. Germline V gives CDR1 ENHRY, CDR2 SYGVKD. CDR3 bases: TGTGCCATCAGTGAGTCGGGGTCCCCTAGCAATCAGCCCCAGCATTTT. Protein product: CAISESGSPSNQPQHF.

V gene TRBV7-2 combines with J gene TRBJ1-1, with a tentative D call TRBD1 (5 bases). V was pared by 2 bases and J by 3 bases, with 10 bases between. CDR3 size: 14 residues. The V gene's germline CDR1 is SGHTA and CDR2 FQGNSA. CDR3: CASSLQGLYTEAFF. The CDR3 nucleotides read TGTGCCAGCAGCTTACAGGGTCTATACACTGAAGCTTTCTTT.

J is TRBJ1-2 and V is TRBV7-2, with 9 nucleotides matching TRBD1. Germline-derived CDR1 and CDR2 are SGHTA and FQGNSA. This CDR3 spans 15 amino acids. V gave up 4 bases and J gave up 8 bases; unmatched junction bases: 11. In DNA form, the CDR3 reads TGTGCCAGCAGCTACACCATACAGGGGGCGAGGGGCTACACCTTC. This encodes CASSYTIQGARGYTF.

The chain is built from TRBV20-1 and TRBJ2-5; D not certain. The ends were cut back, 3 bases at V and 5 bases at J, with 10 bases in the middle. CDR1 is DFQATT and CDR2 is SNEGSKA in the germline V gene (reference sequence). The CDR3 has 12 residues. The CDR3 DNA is TGCAGTGCTAGTCTCCTTAGTGAGACCCAGTACTTC. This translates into CSASLLSETQYF.

This chain's CDR3 is CASSLVGYEETQYF. The CDR3 nucleotides are TGTGCCAGCAGCTTAGTGGGCTACGAAGAGACCCAGTACTTC. This chain links TRBV7-2 with TRBJ2-5; no clear D gene. Per germline, CDR1 SGHTA and CDR2 FQGNSA. The CDR3 loop spans 14 amino acids. Trimming cost V 1 base and J 3 bases, with 9 bases left between them.

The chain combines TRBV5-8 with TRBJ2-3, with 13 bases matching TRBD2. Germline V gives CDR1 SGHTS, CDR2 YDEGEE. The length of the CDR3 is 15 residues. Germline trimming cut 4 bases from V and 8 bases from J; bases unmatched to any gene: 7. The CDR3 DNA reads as TGTGCCAGCAGCCAGGGACTAGCGGGGCCACGTACGCAGTATTTT. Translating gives CASSQGLAGPRTQYF.

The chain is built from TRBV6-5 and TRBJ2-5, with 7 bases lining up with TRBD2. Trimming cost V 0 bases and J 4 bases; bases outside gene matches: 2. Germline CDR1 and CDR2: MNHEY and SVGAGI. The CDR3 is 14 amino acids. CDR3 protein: CASSYSLARETQYF. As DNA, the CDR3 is TGTGCCAGCAGTTACTCACTAGCGCGAGAGACCCAGTACTTC.

Here the CDR3 reads CASSNREGDEQFF. CDR3 sequence (DNA): TGTGCCAGCAGTAACAGGGAAGGCGATGAGCAGTTCTTC. This chain connects TRBV27 to TRBJ2-1, with a tentative D call TRBD1 (6 bases). V lost 5 bases, J lost 8 bases, and 13 bases lay in between. The germline gives CDR1 MNHEY, CDR2 SMNVEV (reference sequence). The CDR3 is 13 amino acids.

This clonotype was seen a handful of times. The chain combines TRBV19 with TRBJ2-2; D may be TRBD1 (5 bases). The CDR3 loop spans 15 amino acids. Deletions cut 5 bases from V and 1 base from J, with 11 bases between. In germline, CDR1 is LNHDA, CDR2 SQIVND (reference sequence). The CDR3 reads CASSGWQGNTGELFF. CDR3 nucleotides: TGTGCCAGTAGTGGTTGGCAGGGGAACACCGGGGAGCTGTTTTTT. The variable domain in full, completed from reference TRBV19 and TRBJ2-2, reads DGGITQSPKYLFRKEGQNVTLSCEQNLNHDAMYWYRQDPGQGLRLIYYSQIVNDFQKGDIAEGYSVSREKKESFPLTVTSAQKNPTAFYLCASSGWQGNTGELFFGEGSRLTVL.